These T cell receptor beta chains were read from a single sample in a study of blood T cell repertoires in COVID-19. TCRdb keeps only in-frame clones here, not all; method: immunoSEQ multiplex PCR. This table holds fewer than 130,000 clones, around four fifths found once. Material: peripheral blood. The source is a woman aged 55-69 years with acute or convalescent COVID-19. The CDR3 runs from the conserved cysteine through the conserved F or W. A D gene is named only where the DNA matches it firmly. Clone size appears in some rows only: once, few, many, or a class for an expanded clone.

v_gene,d_gene,abundance,j_gene,CDR3aa,CDR3nt
TRBV30,NA,NA,TRBJ2-3,CAWRKPWGVGNTDTQYF,TGTGCCTGGAGAAAGCCCTGGGGGGTGGGGAATACAGATACGCAGTATTTT
TRBV11-1,TRBD1,NA,TRBJ1-2,CASSHPGQGGGGYTF,TGTGCCAGCAGCCATCCGGGACAGGGAGGTGGTGGCTACACCTTC
TRBV5-1,TRBD1,once,TRBJ1-6,CASSPIDRASPLHF,TGCGCCAGCAGCCCCATTGACAGGGCGTCACCCCTCCACTTT
TRBV19,NA,NA,TRBJ2-2,CASSIVQEGTGELFF,TGTGCCAGTAGTATAGTGCAGGAGGGCACCGGGGAGCTGTTTTTT
TRBV25-1,NA,NA,TRBJ1-2,CASSDGDYGYTF,TGTGCCAGCTCAGACGGGGACTATGGCTACACCTTC
TRBV11-1,NA,NA,TRBJ2-5,CASSFSTGHTQETQYF,TGTGCCAGCAGCTTTTCTACGGGACATACCCAAGAGACCCAGTACTTC
TRBV11-2,NA,NA,TRBJ1-1,CASSSRPRGNTEAFF,TGTGCCAGCAGCTCCCGACCCAGGGGTAACACTGAAGCTTTCTTT
TRBV4-1,TRBD2,NA,TRBJ2-5,CASSQIAAGGETQYF,TGCGCCAGCAGCCAAATAGCAGCGGGGGGAGAGACCCAGTACTTC
TRBV20-1,NA,NA,TRBJ2-3,CSASVGLHTQYF,TGCAGTGCTAGTGTGGGGCTGCATACGCAGTATTTT
TRBV18,TRBD1,NA,TRBJ2-6,CASSPDRGSSGANVLTF,TGTGCCAGCTCACCGGACAGGGGGTCCTCTGGGGCCAACGTCCTGACTTTC
TRBV2,NA,NA,TRBJ1-1,CASSSQGRVTEAFF,TGTGCCAGCAGCTCCCAGGGCCGCGTGACTGAAGCTTTCTTT
TRBV19,NA,many,TRBJ1-6,CASSIGTNNSPLHF,TGTGCCAGTAGTATAGGAACTAATAATTCACCCCTCCACTTT
TRBV5-6,TRBD1,NA,TRBJ2-5,CASSTLDRSQETQYF,TGTGCCAGCAGCACGCTGGACAGGTCTCAAGAGACCCAGTACTTC
TRBV7-2,TRBD1,NA,TRBJ1-2,CASTSTGGIYGYTF,TGTGCCAGCACCTCGACAGGGGGGATCTATGGCTACACCTTC
TRBV5-6,TRBD1,NA,TRBJ2-7,CASSLEQGAIYEQYF,TGTGCCAGCAGCTTGGAACAGGGGGCGATCTACGAGCAGTACTTC
TRBV19,NA,NA,TRBJ2-5,CASSRQEPQETQYF,TGTGCCAGTAGCCGACAGGAACCCCAAGAGACCCAGTACTTC
TRBV30,TRBD1,NA,TRBJ1-6,CAWSGTGGANSPLHF,TGTGCCTGGAGTGGGACAGGGGGGGCGAATTCACCCCTCCACTTT
TRBV7-2,TRBD1,NA,TRBJ2-7,CASSQDRATIAYEQYF,TGTGCCAGCAGCCAAGACAGGGCTACCATCGCCTACGAGCAGTACTTC
TRBV24-1,NA,once,TRBJ1-2,CATRESTGRGGYTF,TGTGCCACCAGGGAATCCACAGGGAGAGGCGGCTACACCTTC
TRBV5-1,NA,NA,TRBJ1-3,CASSLAGDFRNTIYF,TGCGCCAGCAGCTTGGCCGGGGACTTCAGAAACACCATATATTTT
TRBV6-1,NA,NA,TRBJ2-1,CASSYPDEQFF,TGTGCCAGCAGTTACCCGGATGAGCAGTTCTTC
TRBV7-6,NA,NA,TRBJ1-5,CASSSQGNQPQHF,TGTGCCAGCAGCTCGCAGGGAAATCAGCCCCAGCATTTT
TRBV12-5,NA,once,TRBJ1-2,CASGYDRGYTF,TGTGCTAGTGGTTACGACAGGGGCTACACCTTC
TRBV24-1,NA,NA,TRBJ1-2,CATSEGGRQFYTF,TGTGCCACCAGTGAGGGGGGACGACAGTTCTACACCTTC